This section outlines one TCR beta chain sequence together with its context. This record comes from a study of T cell changes during pregnancy in multiple sclerosis. Sequenced by immunoSEQ multiplex PCR; TCRdb stores in-frame clones only, minus some. The data hold about 44,000 clones, with about 89% observed a single time. With V trimmed by 0 bases and J by 6 bases, 8 bases remained unmatched. The CDR3 extends over 15 amino acids. Germline CDR1 SGHNT, CDR2 YYREEE (reference sequence). The receptor's source is a female donor with multiple sclerosis, enrolled in a pregnancy study. The V gene is TRBV5-4, the J gene TRBJ2-7, with TRBD2 matching 8 bases. This sample comprised CD4+ T cells from peripheral blood mononuclear cells, obtained in the first trimester of pregnancy. CDR3 sequence: CASSLEGGLGREQYF. The CDR3 DNA sequence: TGTGCCAGCAGCTTGGAGGGGGGACTAGGACGCGAGCAGTACTTC.